This entry lists 5 T cell receptor beta chains sequenced from one sample in a study of blood T cells in healthy people across ages. A sample-barcoded 5' primer and a J-beta primer mix were used in a second PCR of roughly 7 to 11 cycles. TCRdb analysed the 5' RACE reads with MiXCR anew, one entry per CDR3 protein. The sample includes roughly 1.6 million distinct CDR3 sequences, about 35% of them seen just once. Sequencing was carried out using blood. Receptors were obtained from a woman aged 30 to 39 in good health.

The chain couples TRBV27 to TRBJ2-1; 12 bases line up with TRBD2. V lost 5 bases, J lost 8 bases, and 10 bases stayed unmatched. Germline assignment: CDR1 MNHEY and CDR2 SMNVEV (reference sequence). The CDR3 consists of 16 residues. The CDR3 DNA is TGTGCCAGCAGTCATCCTCTAGCGGGAGGGACAGATGAGCAGTTCTTC. Protein product: CASSHPLAGGTDEQFF.

The sample holds a few counts of this clonotype. The chain has TRBV4-1 and TRBJ2-1; 8 positions agree with TRBD2. The CDR3 runs to 17 residues. Germline CDR1 is MGHRA and CDR2 is YSYEKL. V lost 1 base, J lost 7 bases, and 12 bases stayed unmatched. This CDR3 is CASSQVRDARGGNEQFF. The CDR3 DNA reads as TGCGCCAGCAGCCAAGTCCGAGACGCTCGGGGGGGGAATGAGCAGTTCTTC.

This clonotype appeared a few times. The chain carries TRBV27 and TRBJ1-4; TRBD1 matches 7 bases. V lost 4 bases, J lost 7 bases, and 12 bases stayed unmatched. This CDR3 spans 16 amino acids. In germline, CDR1 is MNHEY, CDR2 SMNVEV (reference sequence). DNA of the CDR3: TGTGCCAGCAGTTCACACACAGGGGTTGTAGGTGAAAAACTGTTTTTT. Protein: CASSSHTGVVGEKLFF.

This clonotype was counted between two and nine times. This chain connects TRBV10-3 to TRBJ2-7; perhaps TRBD2 as D (5 bases). Germline lookup yields CDR1 ENHRY and CDR2 SYGVKD. V gave up 3 bases and J gave up 3 bases, with 12 bases separating them. The CDR3 is 14 residues long. The CDR3 region has the DNA TGTGCCATCAGTGATTCCGGGGAAATCTACGAGCAGTACTTC. It codes for CAISDSGEIYEQYF.

The chain couples TRBV20-1 to TRBJ1-5, with 8 bases that match TRBD1. CDR3 length equals 17 residues. Trimming took 1 base from V and 0 from J; bases not matched to a gene: 8. Germline CDR1 is DFQATT and CDR2 is SNEGSKA (reference sequence). CDR3 bases: TGCAGTGCTAGAGCCGAGACAGGGGACGATAGCAATCAGCCCCAGCATTTT. Protein product: CSARAETGDDSNQPQHF.